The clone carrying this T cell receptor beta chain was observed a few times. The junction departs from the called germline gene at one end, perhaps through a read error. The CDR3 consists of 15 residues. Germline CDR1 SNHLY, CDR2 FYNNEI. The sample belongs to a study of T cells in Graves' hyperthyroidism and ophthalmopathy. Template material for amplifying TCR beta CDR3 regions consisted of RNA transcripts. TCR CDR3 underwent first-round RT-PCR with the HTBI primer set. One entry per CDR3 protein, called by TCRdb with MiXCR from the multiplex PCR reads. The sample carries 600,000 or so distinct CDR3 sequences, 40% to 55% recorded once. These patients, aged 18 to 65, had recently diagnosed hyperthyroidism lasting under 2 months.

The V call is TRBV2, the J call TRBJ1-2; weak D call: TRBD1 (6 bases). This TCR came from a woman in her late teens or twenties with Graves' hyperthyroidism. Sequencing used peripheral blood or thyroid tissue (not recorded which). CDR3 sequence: CASSLGSGVNYGYTF. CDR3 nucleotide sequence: TGTGCCAGCAGCTTAGGCTCAGGGGTGAACTATGGTTACACCTTC. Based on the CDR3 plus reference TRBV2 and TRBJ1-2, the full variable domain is EPEVTQTPSHQVTQMGQEVILRCVPISNHLYFYWYRQILGQKVEFLVSFYNNEISEKSEIFDDQFSVERPDGSNFTLKIRSTKLEDSAMYFCASSLGSGVNYGYTFGSGTRLTVV.